The 31 T cell receptor beta chains below all came from one sample that was sequenced in a study of OX40 agonist ivuxolimab in advanced cancers. Sequencing used immunoSEQ multiplex PCR; TCRdb keeps in-frame clones, though not all of them. The table records approximately 100,000 clones, about 87% of them present only once. This material consisted of CD4+ or CD8+ T cells sorted from blood, taken in a trial of the OX40 agonist ivuxolimab. The receptors originated from an adult with an advanced solid tumor such as melanoma, head and neck, liver or kidney cancer.

The J gene is TRBJ2-7, the V gene TRBV7-2; maybe TRBD1 (5 bases). Germline CDR1 and CDR2: SGHTA and FQGNSA. Deletions cut 4 bases from V and 7 bases from J, with 14 bases between. The CDR3 contains 13 residues. DNA for the CDR3: TGTGCCAGCAGCTCCGTTCAGGGTCGGGAGCAGTACTTC. Its protein product is CASSSVQGREQYF. Together with reference TRBV7-2 and TRBJ2-7, the CDR3 gives the full variable domain: GAGVSQSPSNKVTEKGKDVELRCDPISGHTALYWYRQSLGQGLEFLIYFQGNSAPDKSGLPSDRFSAERTGGSVSTLTIQRTQQEDSAVYLCASSSVQGREQYFGPGTRLTVT.

CDR3 DNA sequence: TGTGCCAGCTCACCTATCAGCGGGGGGTCGCTCACAGATACGCAGTATTTT. Its protein is CASSPISGGSLTDTQYF. V and J are TRBV18 and TRBJ2-3, with 9 nucleotides matching TRBD2. The V gene end was trimmed by 3 bases and the J gene end by 2 bases; junction bases not matched to a gene: 9. The CDR3 is 17 residues long. CDR1 KGHSH and CDR2 LQKENI come from the germline V gene.

CDR3 protein: CASSPGTGGNGYTF. As DNA, the CDR3 is TGTGCCAGCTCACCCGGGACAGGGGGCAATGGCTACACCTTC. The genes are TRBV18 and TRBJ1-2; 12 bases map to TRBD1. Germline lookup yields CDR1 KGHSH and CDR2 LQKENI. The CDR3 length is 14 residues. V was pared by 3 bases and J by 6 bases, with 2 bases of the junction left unmatched. The variable domain in full, with the rest retrieved from reference TRBV18 and TRBJ1-2, is NAGVMQNPRHLVRRRGQEARLRCSPMKGHSHVYWYRQLPEEGLKFMVYLQKENIIDESGMPKERFSAEFPKEGPSILRIQQVVRGDSAAYFCASSPGTGGNGYTFGSGTRLTVV.

This chain connects TRBV5-6 to TRBJ1-1; D is unclear. The CDR3 loop spans 12 amino acids. Deletions cut 7 bases from V and 4 bases from J, with 11 bases between. CDR1 is SGHDT, CDR2 YYEEEE, per germline. The CDR3 region is CASEAGSTEAFF. The CDR3 nucleotides read TGTGCCAGCGAGGCTGGGAGCACTGAAGCTTTCTTT.

The chain couples TRBV10-2 to TRBJ1-1; D call uncertain. V was pared by 6 bases and J by 5 bases, with 7 bases between. The germline CDR1 and CDR2 sequences are WSHSY and SAAADI. The CDR3 is 11 amino acids. The DNA of the CDR3 is TGCGCCAGCAGGGCGAGGACTGAAGCTTTCTTT. Amino acids: CASRARTEAFF.

The sample holds a few counts of this clone. The chain employs TRBV7-3 and TRBJ2-2; maybe TRBD1 (6 bases). The CDR3 spans 14 residues. The V and J ends lost 5 bases and 6 bases respectively, with 13 bases between them. Germline loops: CDR1 SGHTA, CDR2 FQGTGA. CDR3 residues: CASSTQGFSGELFF. The CDR3, as DNA: TGTGCCAGCAGCACTCAGGGGTTCTCCGGGGAGCTGTTTTTT.

This chain uses TRBV9 with TRBJ2-6; D remains ambiguous. This CDR3 comprises 15 residues. With 4 bases removed from V and 2 bases from J, the gap between germline ends came to 10 bases. The germline V gene encodes CDR1 SGDLS and CDR2 YYNGEE. Written as DNA, the CDR3 is TGTGCCAGCAGCCCTCGCACAGCTGGGGCCAACGTCCTGACTTTC. Its protein is CASSPRTAGANVLTF.

This clone showed up just once. As DNA, the CDR3 is TGCGCCAGCAGCTTGGGCCCATTGTCCGAAGAGACCCAGTACTTC. This sequence encodes CASSLGPLSEETQYF. The V and J genes are TRBV5-1 and TRBJ2-5; D remains ambiguous. CDR3 size: 15 residues. Deletions cut 0 bases from V and 3 bases from J, with 12 bases between. Germline lookup yields CDR1 SGHRS and CDR2 YFSETQ.

The chain is built from TRBV19 and TRBJ1-4, with 8 bases lining up with TRBD1. The CDR3 loop spans 15 amino acids. Germline CDR1 LNHDA, CDR2 SQIVND (reference sequence). V shed 0 bases and J 5 bases; nucleotides not matched to a gene: 2. The CDR3: CASSIERTGNEKLFF. In DNA, the CDR3 is TGTGCCAGTAGTATAGAGCGGACAGGGAATGAAAAACTGTTTTTT.

This chain connects TRBV2 to TRBJ1-3, with 7 bases identical to TRBD1. This CDR3 contains 13 residues. J gave up 4 bases and V 9 bases, and 6 bases lay outside the gene matches. From germline, CDR1 is SNHLY and CDR2 FYNNEI. CDR3 sequence (DNA): TGTGCCAGTGCGGGACAGATGGGAAACACCATATATTTT. The encoded protein is CASAGQMGNTIYF.

The chain has TRBV7-2 and TRBJ2-5; D may match TRBD1 or TRBD2 (5 bases each). The V and J ends lost 6 bases and 2 bases respectively, with 16 bases between them. The CDR3 loop spans 15 amino acids. Germline loops: CDR1 SGHTA, CDR2 FQGNSA. The CDR3 protein is CASSSGWGNQETQYF. The CDR3 DNA sequence: TGTGCCAGCAGTTCCGGGTGGGGGAATCAAGAGACCCAGTACTTC.

V and J are TRBV11-2 and TRBJ2-2; D uncertain. Germline-derived CDR1 and CDR2 are SGHAT and FQNNGV. The CDR3 is 15 amino acids. Trimming removed 1 base from V and 2 bases from J, with 8 bases in between. In nucleotides, the CDR3 is TGTGCCAGCAGCTTAGTCCACAGCAACACCGGGGAGCTGTTTTTT. Translating gives CASSLVHSNTGELFF.

The chain combines TRBV4-3 with TRBJ1-6; possibly TRBD1 for D (5 bases). Germline-derived CDR1 and CDR2 are LGHNA and YSLEER. V was shortened by 1 base and J by 1 base, with 8 bases between the two germline ends. This CDR3 contains 16 residues. DNA of the CDR3: TGCGCCAGCAGCCAAGGGGGGGGATCCTATAATTCACCCCTCCACTTT. Translating gives CASSQGGGSYNSPLHF.

The V call is TRBV5-1, the J call TRBJ2-1, with D perhaps TRBD2 (5 bases). Germline V lookup: CDR1 SGHRS, CDR2 YFSETQ. This CDR3 has 16 amino acids. Trimming shortened V by 4 bases and J by 0 bases, and 14 bases separated the two germline ends. CDR3 sequence (DNA): TGCGCCAGCAGCACCGCGGGCTCCTCCTCCTACAATGAGCAGTTCTTC. Translating it yields CASSTAGSSSYNEQFF. The whole variable domain, remainder taken from reference TRBV5-1 and TRBJ2-1, is KAGVTQTPRYLIKTRGQQVTLSCSPISGHRSVSWYQQTPGQGLQFLFEYFSETQRNKGNFPGRFSGRQFSNSRSEMNVSTLELGDSALYLCASSTAGSSSYNEQFFGPGTRLTVL.

The chain uses TRBV4-3 and TRBJ1-6, with D maybe TRBD1 (6 bases). The germline V gene has CDR1 LGHNA and CDR2 YSLEER. Trimming left V 0 bases short and J 10 bases short, with 13 bases between. This CDR3 spans 15 amino acids. CDR3 region: CASSQERRGESPLHF. Here the CDR3 DNA reads TGCGCCAGCAGCCAAGAGCGCAGGGGAGAATCACCCCTCCACTTT.

The rearrangement uses TRBV28 and TRBJ2-4; 8 positions match TRBD1. Germline V lookup: CDR1 MDHEN, CDR2 SYDVKM. V trimming: 6 bases; J trimming: 5 bases; junction bases outside the gene matches: 9. The CDR3 spans 15 residues. The CDR3 DNA sequence: TGTGCCAGCAGCGGGGGCGGACAGGGAGAAAACATTCAGTACTTC. Translating gives CASSGGGQGENIQYF.

The chain joins TRBV18 to TRBJ2-3; tentative D call: TRBD2 (5 bases). Germline values: CDR1 KGHSH, CDR2 LQKENI. Trimming left V 2 bases short and J 0 bases short, with 9 bases between. The CDR3 spans 15 residues. The CDR3 here is CASSPNGGSTDTQYF. In DNA, the CDR3 is TGTGCCAGCTCACCAAACGGAGGAAGCACAGATACGCAGTATTTT.

The genes are TRBV29-1 and TRBJ1-1, with no clear D. With 6 bases removed from V and 1 base from J, the gap between germline ends came to 6 bases. Germline CDR1 SQVTM, CDR2 ANQGSEA. The CDR3 spans 11 residues. CDR3 sequence: CSVYENTEAFF. The CDR3 DNA reads as TGCAGCGTCTATGAGAACACTGAAGCTTTCTTT. Complete variable domain (other parts from reference TRBV29-1 and TRBJ1-1): SAVISQKPSRDICQRGTSLTIQCQVDSQVTMMFWYRQQPGQSLTLIATANQGSEATYESGFVIDKFPISRPNLTFSTLTVSNMSPEDSSIYLCSVYENTEAFFGQGTRLTVV.

The chain has TRBV2 and TRBJ1-2; possible D gene TRBD1, 6 bases. V was trimmed by 0 bases and J by 5 bases, leaving 13 bases between them. Germline V CDR1 and CDR2: SNHLY, FYNNEI. This CDR3 has 15 residues. The CDR3 DNA is TGTGCCAGCAGTGAAGCGAGGGGGTTTTGGTATGGCTACACCTTC. Translation: CASSEARGFWYGYTF.

The chain is built from TRBV4-3 and TRBJ2-3, with 7 nucleotides matching TRBD2. Per germline, CDR1 LGHNA and CDR2 YSLEER. V gave up 4 bases and J gave up 5 bases; unmatched junction bases: 6. The CDR3 runs 14 residues. The CDR3 is CASSRGTGGDTQYF. The CDR3 nucleotides read TGCGCCAGCAGCCGAGGGACGGGAGGAGATACGCAGTATTTT.

This chain uses TRBV6-5 with TRBJ2-7, with 7 nucleotides matching TRBD1. Germline loops: CDR1 MNHEY, CDR2 SVGAGI. V gave up 4 bases and J gave up 5 bases; unmatched junction bases: 5. CDR3 length: 13 amino acids. CDR3 in amino acids: CASSSTGTNEQYF. The DNA for the CDR3 is TGTGCCAGCAGTTCGACAGGGACCAACGAGCAGTACTTC.

V gene TRBV10-2 combines with J gene TRBJ2-1; D uncertain. The CDR3 extends over 12 amino acids. Germline values: CDR1 WSHSY, CDR2 SAAADI. V lost 5 bases, J lost 5 bases, and 7 bases lay in between. The CDR3 loop is CASSYLDNEQFF. CDR3 nucleotides: TGCGCCAGCAGTTATCTGGACAATGAGCAGTTCTTC.

V and J are TRBV7-9 and TRBJ1-2; the D is unclear. Germline V gene data show CDR1 as SEHNR and CDR2 as FQNEAQ (reference sequence). This CDR3 has 15 amino acids. V shed 1 base and J shed 5 bases, with 14 bases lying between them. The CDR3 DNA reads as TGTGCCAGCAGCTTAGGTCCCGCATGGAGGTATGGCTACACCTTC. Residues: CASSLGPAWRYGYTF.

V gene TRBV5-4 combines with J gene TRBJ2-5; D is ambiguous. The CDR3 extends over 15 amino acids. Trimming cost V 4 bases and J 2 bases, with 15 bases left between them. Germline V lookup: CDR1 SGHNT, CDR2 YYREEE (reference sequence). CDR3: CASSAHVDPQETQYF. The DNA of the CDR3 is TGTGCCAGCAGCGCGCATGTAGATCCTCAAGAGACCCAGTACTTC.

The V and J genes are TRBV5-4 and TRBJ2-1; 8 bases are a match to TRBD2. CDR1 SGHNT and CDR2 YYREEE come from the germline V gene (reference sequence). This CDR3 is 14 amino acids long. The junction had 3 bases not matched to a gene; V was cut back by 0 bases and J by 7 bases. The DNA of the CDR3 is TGTGCCAGCAGCTTGGCGGGGGGGCAGAATGAGCAGTTCTTC. Translated, it gives CASSLAGGQNEQFF.

The CDR3 protein is CASSLGSGTQGGNTIYF. The CDR3 coding sequence is TGTGCCAGCAGCTTGGGGTCCGGGACCCAGGGAGGAAACACCATATATTTT. This sequence joins TRBV5-4 and TRBJ1-3; D may be TRBD1 (5 bases). V lost 0 bases and J 4 bases, leaving 17 bases between the germline ends. Germline loops: CDR1 SGHNT, CDR2 YYREEE (reference sequence). The CDR3 length is 17 residues.

V usage is TRBV6-5 and J usage is TRBJ2-5; D ambiguous. The CDR3 spans 13 residues. Trimming removed 4 bases at V and 5 bases at J, with 11 bases between. CDR1 and CDR2 from the germline V gene are MNHEY and SVGAGI. CDR3 DNA: TGTGCCAGCAGTTCGATGGGTGGGGAGACCCAGTACTTC. Translated, it gives CASSSMGGETQYF.

The V call is TRBV7-8, the J call TRBJ2-1, with 12 bases that match TRBD2. The CDR3 totals 14 residues. V lost 2 bases and J lost 7; bases outside the gene matches: 0. Germline assignment: CDR1 SGHVS and CDR2 FQNEAQ. CDR3 in amino acids: CASSLLAGGNEQFF. CDR3 bases: TGTGCCAGCAGCTTACTAGCGGGGGGGAATGAGCAGTTCTTC.

This clone was seen only once. CDR3 nucleotides: TGTGCCAGGGAGATAGGACAGGGGCACGAGCAGTACTTC. This sequence encodes CAREIGQGHEQYF. This chain connects TRBV2 to TRBJ2-7; 9 bases are a match to TRBD1. The V gene's germline CDR1 is SNHLY and CDR2 FYNNEI. V shed 9 bases, J shed 5 bases, and the junction held 8 bases outside the gene matches. CDR3 length equals 13 residues.

The chain couples TRBV19 to TRBJ2-1, with 9 positions matching TRBD2. Germline trimming cut 4 bases from V and 10 bases from J; bases unmatched to any gene: 11. This CDR3 spans 15 amino acids. The germline gives CDR1 LNHDA, CDR2 SQIVND (reference sequence). The CDR3 here is CASSSSAQRGAEQFF. The CDR3 DNA reads as TGTGCCAGTAGTAGTTCTGCCCAGCGGGGGGCGGAGCAGTTCTTC.

Note on this clone: Other DNA sequences in the same sample also yield this CDR3. The CDR3: CASRDSNQPQHF. The CDR3 DNA reads TGTGCCAGTAGGGATAGCAATCAGCCCCAGCATTTT. The chain is built from TRBV19 and TRBJ1-5; D not certain. Germline assignment: CDR1 LNHDA and CDR2 SQIVND (reference sequence). The CDR3 covers 12 residues. Trimming removed 6 bases at V and 0 bases at J, with 3 bases between.